This entry is about one T cell receptor (beta chain). Its antigen is not known. This sample is drawn from a study of shared clonotypes between healthy human individuals. The CDR3 is 10 amino acids. Germline assignment: CDR1 GTSNPN and CDR2 SVGIG (reference sequence). V shed 6 bases and J shed 13 bases, with 13 bases lying between them. Naive CD8 cells, CD45RO-negative and positively selected for CCR7, excluded terminally differentiated effector memory CD45RA+ cells. Under the authors' procedure: ImmunoSEQ supplied junction-only sequences lacking quality scores, so filtering was different. TCRdb keeps only in-frame clones here, not all; method: immunoSEQ multiplex PCR. V, J and clone size derive from that table, while D and trimming were established from the DNA sequence. Of over 2,000,000 clones in the sample, around 93% were seen once. Study-wide results and caveats: What rarefaction showed was incomplete sorted-subset sequencing despite large depth.

The chain joins TRBV30 to TRBJ1-3; D may be TRBD1 (6 bases). The sequenced material came from naive CD8+ T cells from PBMCs. The source of this sequence is a young man in good health. Some clones in this sample may be carry-over from other donors' samples. CDR3 sequence: CACWQGTIYF. DNA of the CDR3: TGTGCCTGTTGGCAGGGGACGATATATTTT.